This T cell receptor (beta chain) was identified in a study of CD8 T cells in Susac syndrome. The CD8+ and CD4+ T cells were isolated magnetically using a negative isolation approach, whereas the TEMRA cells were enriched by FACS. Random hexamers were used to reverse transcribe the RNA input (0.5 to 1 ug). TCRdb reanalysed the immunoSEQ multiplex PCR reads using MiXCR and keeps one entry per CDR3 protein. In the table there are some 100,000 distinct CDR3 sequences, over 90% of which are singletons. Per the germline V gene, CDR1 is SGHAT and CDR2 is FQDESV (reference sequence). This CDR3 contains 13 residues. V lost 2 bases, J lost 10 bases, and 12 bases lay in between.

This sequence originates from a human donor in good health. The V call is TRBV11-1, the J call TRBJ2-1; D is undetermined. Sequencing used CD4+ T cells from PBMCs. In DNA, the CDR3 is TGTGCCAGCAGCTTAAGAAGCTGGGAAGAGCAGTTCTTC. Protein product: CASSLRSWEEQFF. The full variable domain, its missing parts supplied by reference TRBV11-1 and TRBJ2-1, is EAEVAQSPRYKITEKSQAVAFWCDPISGHATLYWYRQILGQGPELLVQFQDESVVDDSQLPKDRFSAERLKGVDSTLKIQPAELGDSAMYLCASSLRSWEEQFFGPGTRLTVL.